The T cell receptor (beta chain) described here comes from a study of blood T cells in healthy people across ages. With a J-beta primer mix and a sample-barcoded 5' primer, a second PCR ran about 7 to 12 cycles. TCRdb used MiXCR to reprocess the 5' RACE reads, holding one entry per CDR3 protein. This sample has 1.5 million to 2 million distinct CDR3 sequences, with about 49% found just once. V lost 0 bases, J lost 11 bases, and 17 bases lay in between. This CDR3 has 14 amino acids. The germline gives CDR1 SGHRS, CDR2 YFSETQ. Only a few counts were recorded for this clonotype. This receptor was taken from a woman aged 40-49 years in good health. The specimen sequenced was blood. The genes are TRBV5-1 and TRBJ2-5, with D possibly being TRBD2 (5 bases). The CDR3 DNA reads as TGCGCCAGCAGCTTGGACCTAGCTCGCAATGAGCAGTACTTC. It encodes CASSLDLARNEQYF.